The entry that follows covers one TCR beta chain sequence. What it binds is unknown. The sample comes from a study of OX40 agonist ivuxolimab in advanced cancers. The study, taken as a whole, reports: Those patients achieving a partial response at 0.1-3.0 mg/kg showed among the lowest clonal expansion.

The data were produced by immunoSEQ multiplex PCR, yet TCRdb's version contains in-frame clones alone and is incomplete. Of more than 45,000 clones in the sample, approximately 90% were seen once. CDR1 is SNHLY, CDR2 FYNNEI, per germline. The CDR3 length is 14 residues. Unmatched junction bases numbered 10, after V lost 8 bases and J lost 4 bases. The source material was CD4+ or CD8+ T cells sorted from blood, sampled in a trial of the OX40 agonist ivuxolimab. This receptor was obtained from an adult with an advanced solid tumor such as melanoma, head and neck, liver or kidney cancer. This chain joins TRBV2 and TRBJ1-1; 7 positions agree with TRBD1. CDR3 region: CASVTGKGGTEAFF. CDR3 nucleotide sequence: TGTGCCAGCGTGACAGGGAAAGGTGGCACTGAAGCTTTCTTT.